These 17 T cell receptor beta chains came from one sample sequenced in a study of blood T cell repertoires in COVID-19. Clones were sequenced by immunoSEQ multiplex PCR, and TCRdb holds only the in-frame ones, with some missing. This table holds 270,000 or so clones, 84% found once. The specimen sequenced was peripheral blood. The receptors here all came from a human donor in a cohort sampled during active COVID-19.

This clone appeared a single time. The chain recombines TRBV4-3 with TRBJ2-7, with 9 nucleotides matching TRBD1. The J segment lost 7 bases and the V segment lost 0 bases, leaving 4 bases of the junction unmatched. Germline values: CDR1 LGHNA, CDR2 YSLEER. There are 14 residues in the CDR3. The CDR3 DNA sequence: TGCGCCAGCAGCCAAGAGGGACAGGGTTTTGAGCAGTACTTC. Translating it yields CASSQEGQGFEQYF.

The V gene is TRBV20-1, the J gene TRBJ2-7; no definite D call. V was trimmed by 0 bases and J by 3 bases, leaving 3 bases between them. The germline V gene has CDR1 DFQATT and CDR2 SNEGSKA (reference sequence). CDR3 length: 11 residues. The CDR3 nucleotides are TGCAGTGCTAGAGACTTCTACGAGCAGTACTTC. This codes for CSARDFYEQYF.

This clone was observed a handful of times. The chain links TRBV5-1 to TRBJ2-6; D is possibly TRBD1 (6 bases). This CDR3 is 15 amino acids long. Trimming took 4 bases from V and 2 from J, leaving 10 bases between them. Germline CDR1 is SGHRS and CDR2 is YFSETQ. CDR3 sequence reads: CASSEQGPGANVLTF. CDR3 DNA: TGCGCCAGCAGCGAGCAGGGGCCTGGGGCCAACGTCCTGACTTTC.

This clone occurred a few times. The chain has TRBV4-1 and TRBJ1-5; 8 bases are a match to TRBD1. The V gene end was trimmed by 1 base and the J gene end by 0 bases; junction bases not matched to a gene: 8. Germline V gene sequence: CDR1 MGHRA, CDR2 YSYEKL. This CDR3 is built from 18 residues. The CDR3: CASSQGPDRADSNQPQHF. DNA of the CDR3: TGCGCCAGCAGCCAAGGGCCGGACAGGGCAGATAGCAATCAGCCCCAGCATTTT.

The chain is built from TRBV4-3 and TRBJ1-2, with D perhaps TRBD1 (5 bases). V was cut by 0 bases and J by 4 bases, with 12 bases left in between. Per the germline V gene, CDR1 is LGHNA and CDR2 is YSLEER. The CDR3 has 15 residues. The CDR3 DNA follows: TGCGCCAGCAGCCAAGATATAGGGGATGGCTATGGCTACACCTTC. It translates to CASSQDIGDGYGYTF.

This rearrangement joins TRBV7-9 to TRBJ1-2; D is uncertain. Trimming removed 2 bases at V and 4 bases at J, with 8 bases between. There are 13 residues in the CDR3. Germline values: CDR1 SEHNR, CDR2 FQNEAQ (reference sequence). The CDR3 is CASSLTGSYGYTF. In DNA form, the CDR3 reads TGTGCCAGCAGCTTAACGGGGAGCTATGGCTACACCTTC.

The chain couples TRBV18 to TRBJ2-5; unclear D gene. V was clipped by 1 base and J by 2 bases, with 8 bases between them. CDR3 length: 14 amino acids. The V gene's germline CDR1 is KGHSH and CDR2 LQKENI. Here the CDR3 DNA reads TGTGCCAGCTCACCACAGAGCGCACAAGAGACCCAGTACTTC. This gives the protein CASSPQSAQETQYF.

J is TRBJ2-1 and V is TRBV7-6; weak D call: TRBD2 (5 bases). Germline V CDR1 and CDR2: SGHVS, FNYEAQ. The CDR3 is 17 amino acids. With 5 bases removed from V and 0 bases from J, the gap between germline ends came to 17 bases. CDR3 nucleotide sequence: TGTGCCAGCAGCGCCAGACGGGAATTAGGCTCCTACAATGAGCAGTTCTTC. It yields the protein CASSARRELGSYNEQFF.

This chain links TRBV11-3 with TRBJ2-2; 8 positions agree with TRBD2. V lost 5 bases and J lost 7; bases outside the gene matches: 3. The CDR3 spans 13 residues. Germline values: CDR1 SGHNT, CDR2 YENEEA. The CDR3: CASSPGGIGELFF. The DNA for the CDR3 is TGTGCCAGCAGCCCGGGGGGGATCGGGGAGCTGTTTTTT.

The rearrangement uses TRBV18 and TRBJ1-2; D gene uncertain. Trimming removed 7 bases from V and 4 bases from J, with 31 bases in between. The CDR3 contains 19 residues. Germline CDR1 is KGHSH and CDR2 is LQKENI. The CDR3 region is CASYYPSRVVPKRRYGYTF. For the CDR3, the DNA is TGTGCCAGCTACTATCCCTCGAGAGTCGTTCCTAAACGCCGCTATGGCTACACCTTC.

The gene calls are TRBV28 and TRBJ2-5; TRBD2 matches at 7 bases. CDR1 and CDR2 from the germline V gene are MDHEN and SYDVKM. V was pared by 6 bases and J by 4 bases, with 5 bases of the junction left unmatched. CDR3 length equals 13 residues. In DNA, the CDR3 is TGTGCCAGCAGGGACGGGGGGAGAGAGACCCAGTACTTC. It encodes CASRDGGRETQYF.

CDR3 DNA sequence: TGTGCCAGCAGCCTAGACAGGAACTCACCCCTCCACTTT. Translation: CASSLDRNSPLHF. This chain uses TRBV2 with TRBJ1-6; possible D gene TRBD1, 6 bases. The CDR3 loop spans 13 amino acids. Germline values: CDR1 SNHLY, CDR2 FYNNEI. V gave up 6 bases and J gave up 10 bases, with 13 bases separating them.

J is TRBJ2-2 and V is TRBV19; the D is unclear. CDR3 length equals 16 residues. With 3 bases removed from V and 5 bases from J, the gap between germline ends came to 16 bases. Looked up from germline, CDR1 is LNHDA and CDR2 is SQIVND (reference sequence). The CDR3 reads CASSMTVGQSTGELFF. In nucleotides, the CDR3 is TGTGCCAGTAGTATGACGGTTGGGCAGTCGACCGGGGAGCTGTTTTTT.

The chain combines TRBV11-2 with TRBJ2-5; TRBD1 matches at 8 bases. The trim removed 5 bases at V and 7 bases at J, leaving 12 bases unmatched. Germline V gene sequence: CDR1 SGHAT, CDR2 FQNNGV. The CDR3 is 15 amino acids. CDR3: CASSPDRVIGGTQYF. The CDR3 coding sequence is TGTGCCAGCAGCCCGGACAGGGTGATAGGGGGGACCCAGTACTTC.

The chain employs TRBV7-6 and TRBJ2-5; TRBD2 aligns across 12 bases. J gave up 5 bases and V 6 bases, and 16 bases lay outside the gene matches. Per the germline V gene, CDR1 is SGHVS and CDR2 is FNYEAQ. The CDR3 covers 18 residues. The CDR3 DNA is TGTGCCAGCAGTGCTAGCGGGGGGGCCGGTTCATTCGGTGAGACCCAGTACTTC. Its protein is CASSASGGAGSFGETQYF.

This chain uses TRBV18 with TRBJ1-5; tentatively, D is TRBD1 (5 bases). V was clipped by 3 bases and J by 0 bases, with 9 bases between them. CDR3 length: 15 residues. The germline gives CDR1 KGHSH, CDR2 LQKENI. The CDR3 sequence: CASSPGTVSNQPQHF. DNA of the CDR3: TGTGCCAGCTCACCCGGGACTGTTAGCAATCAGCCCCAGCATTTT.

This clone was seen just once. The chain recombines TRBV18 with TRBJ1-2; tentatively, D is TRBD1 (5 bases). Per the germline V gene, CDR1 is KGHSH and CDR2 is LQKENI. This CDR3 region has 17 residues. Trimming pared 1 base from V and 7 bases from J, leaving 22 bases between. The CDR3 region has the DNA TGTGCCAGCTCACCACGAAGCGGAGGGACCCTCGAGGGTGGCTACACCTTC. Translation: CASSPRSGGTLEGGYTF.